This TCR beta chain was found in a study of blood T cells in healthy people across ages. Study-wide findings and caveats: It was found that TCR beta diversity correlated strongly with the percentage of naive T cells. Estimated diversity across one million T cells was deemed an underestimate.

Primed by a sample-barcoded 5' primer and a J-beta primer mix, a second PCR proceeded for 7 to 11 cycles. TCRdb re-analysed the 5' RACE reads in MiXCR, keeping a single row per CDR3 protein. This table has approximately 730,000 distinct CDR3 sequences, roughly 43% appearing once. The CDR3 covers 16 residues. Germline assignment: CDR1 LGHNA and CDR2 YSLEER. This clonotype was seen only a few times. As yet, its antigen is unknown. With a much larger clone just one base away, this may be a read error. Around 10 milliliters of peripheral blood were drawn from each donor. Sequencing was carried out using blood. V gene TRBV4-3 combines with J gene TRBJ2-5; D may match TRBD1 or TRBD2 (5 bases each). The origin of this receptor is an older woman in good health. CDR3 in amino acids: CASSQDGSGKGETQYF. DNA of the CDR3: TGCGCCAGCAGTCAAGATGGGTCCGGGAAGGGGGAGACCCAGTACTTC.